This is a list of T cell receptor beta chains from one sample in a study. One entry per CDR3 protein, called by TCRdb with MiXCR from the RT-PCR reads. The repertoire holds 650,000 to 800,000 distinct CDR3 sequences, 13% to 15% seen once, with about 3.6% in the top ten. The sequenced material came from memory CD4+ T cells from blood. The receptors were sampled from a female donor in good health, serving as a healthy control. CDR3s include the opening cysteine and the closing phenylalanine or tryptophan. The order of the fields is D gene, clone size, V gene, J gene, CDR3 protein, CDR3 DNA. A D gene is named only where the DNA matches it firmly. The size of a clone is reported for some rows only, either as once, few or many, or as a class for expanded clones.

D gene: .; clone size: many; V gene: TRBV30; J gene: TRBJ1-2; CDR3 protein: CALSNGQGGRYGYTF; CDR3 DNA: TGTGCCCTAAGCAACGGGCAGGGAGGTCGCTATGGCTACACCTTC
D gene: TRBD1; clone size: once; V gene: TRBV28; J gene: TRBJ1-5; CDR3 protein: CASTWGTGIGSNQPQHF; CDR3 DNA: TGTGCCAGCACCTGGGGGACAGGGATCGGAAGCAATCAGCCCCAGCATTTT
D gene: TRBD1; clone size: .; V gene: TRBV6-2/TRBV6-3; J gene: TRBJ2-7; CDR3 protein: CASYPGQGSFLQYF; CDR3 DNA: TGTGCCAGTTACCCGGGACAGGGTTCATTTTTGCAGTACTTC
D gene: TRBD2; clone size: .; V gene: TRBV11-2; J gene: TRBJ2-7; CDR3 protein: CASSLETSSTYEQYF; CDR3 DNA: TGTGCCAGCAGCTTAGAGACTAGCAGTACCTACGAGCAGTACTTC
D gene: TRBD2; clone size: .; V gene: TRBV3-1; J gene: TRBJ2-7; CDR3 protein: CASSMTSGGPYEQYF; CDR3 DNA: TGTGCCAGCAGCATGACTAGCGGGGGACCCTACGAGCAGTACTTC
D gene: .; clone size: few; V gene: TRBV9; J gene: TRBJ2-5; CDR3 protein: CASSPGRGHQETQYF; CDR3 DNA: TGTGCCAGCAGCCCAGGGAGGGGGCACCAAGAGACCCAGTACTTC
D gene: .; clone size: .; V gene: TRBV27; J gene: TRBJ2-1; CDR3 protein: CASRQYLTEQFF; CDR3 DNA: TGTGCCAGCAGACAATATTTGACTGAGCAGTTCTTC
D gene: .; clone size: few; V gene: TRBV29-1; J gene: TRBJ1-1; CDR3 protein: CSVAKTENTEAFF; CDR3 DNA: TGCAGCGTTGCAAAGACAGAGAACACTGAAGCTTTCTTT
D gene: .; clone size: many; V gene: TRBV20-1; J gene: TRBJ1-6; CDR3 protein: CSAVDRIYSPLHF; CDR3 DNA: TGCAGTGCCGTAGACAGAATTTATTCACCCCTCCACTTT
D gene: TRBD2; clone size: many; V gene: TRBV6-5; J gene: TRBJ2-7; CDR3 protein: CASSYTGGGYEQYF; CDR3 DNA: TGTGCCAGCAGTTACACGGGAGGAGGGTACGAGCAGTACTTC
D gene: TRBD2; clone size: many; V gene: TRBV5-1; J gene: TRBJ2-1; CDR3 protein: CASSLASSGTDEQFF; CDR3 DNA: TGCGCCAGCAGCTTGGCGTCTAGCGGGACAGATGAGCAGTTCTTC
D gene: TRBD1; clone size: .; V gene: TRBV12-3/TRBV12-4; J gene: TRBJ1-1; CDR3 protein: CASSQNRGAEAFF; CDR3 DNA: TGTGCCAGCAGCCAGAACAGGGGGGCTGAAGCTTTCTTT
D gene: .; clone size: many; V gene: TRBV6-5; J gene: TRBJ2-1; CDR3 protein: CASRRSGSYNEQFF; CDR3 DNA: TGTGCCAGCAGGAGGTCGGGCTCCTACAATGAGCAGTTCTTC
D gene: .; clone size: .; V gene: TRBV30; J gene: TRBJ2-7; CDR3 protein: CAWSVAMGQRSYEQYF; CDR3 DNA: TGTGCCTGGAGTGTAGCAATGGGCCAGAGATCCTACGAGCAGTACTTC
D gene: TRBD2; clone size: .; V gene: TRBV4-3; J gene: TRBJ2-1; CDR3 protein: CASSLNLAGGDEQFF; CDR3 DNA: TGCGCCAGCAGCCTAAATCTAGCGGGAGGCGATGAGCAGTTCTTC
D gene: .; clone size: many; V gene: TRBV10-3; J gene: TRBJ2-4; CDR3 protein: CAIRPDRFGNIQYF; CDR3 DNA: TGTGCCATCAGACCCGACAGGTTTGGAAACATTCAGTACTTC
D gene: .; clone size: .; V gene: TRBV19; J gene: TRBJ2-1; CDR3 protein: CASSIAGVDYNEQFF; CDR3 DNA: TGTGCCAGTAGTATAGCGGGGGTTGACTACAATGAGCAGTTCTTC